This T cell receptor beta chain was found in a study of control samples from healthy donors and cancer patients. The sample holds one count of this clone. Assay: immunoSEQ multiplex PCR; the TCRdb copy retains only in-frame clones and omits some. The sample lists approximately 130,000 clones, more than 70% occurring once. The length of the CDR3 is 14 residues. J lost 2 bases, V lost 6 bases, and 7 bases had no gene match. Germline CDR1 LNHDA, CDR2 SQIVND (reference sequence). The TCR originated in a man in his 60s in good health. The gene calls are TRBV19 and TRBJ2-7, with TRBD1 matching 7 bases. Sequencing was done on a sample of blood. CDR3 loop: CASRSGTEAYEQYF. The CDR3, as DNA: TGTGCCAGTAGATCCGGGACAGAAGCCTACGAGCAGTACTTC.